The next 6 T cell receptor beta chains were all read from a single sample in a study of PD-L1 blockade in urothelial cancer. Data came from immunoSEQ multiplex PCR; TCRdb stores just in-frame clones and leaves some out. In the table there are about 84,000 clones, around 80% of which are singletons. The sample in question was PBMCs, obtained around atezolizumab (anti-PD-L1) treatment. The receptors stem from a man aged 70-80 years with urothelial cancer.

This sequence joins TRBV14 and TRBJ1-3; D call uncertain. V lost 0 bases to trimming and J lost 4 bases, with 10 bases between them. The CDR3 spans 15 residues. CDR1 is SGHDN, CDR2 FVKESK, per germline. The CDR3 loop is CASSQEIGSGNTIYF. For the CDR3, the DNA is TGTGCCAGCAGCCAAGAGATCGGGTCCGGAAACACCATATATTTT.

The rearrangement links TRBV19 to TRBJ1-3, with 9 bases that match TRBD1. This CDR3 has 17 amino acids. J was trimmed by 2 bases and V by 3 bases; bases with no gene match: 8. The germline gives CDR1 LNHDA, CDR2 SQIVND (reference sequence). CDR3 coding DNA: TGTGCCAGTAGTATTTCCGACAGGGGGATAACTGGAAACACCATATATTTT. Protein sequence: CASSISDRGITGNTIYF.

V and J are TRBV6-5 and TRBJ2-3, with TRBD2 matching 11 bases. This CDR3 spans 15 amino acids. Losses at the gene ends were 8 bases for V and 5 bases for J; bases not matched to a gene: 9. Germline V gene lookup returns CDR1 MNHEY and CDR2 SVGAGI. The CDR3 nucleotides read TGTGCCAGCTTGCATAGCGGGGGGGATTTAGATACGCAGTATTTT. Its translation is CASLHSGGDLDTQYF.

The chain joins TRBV29-1 to TRBJ2-1, with TRBD2 as a possible D gene (5 bases). This CDR3 is built from 14 residues. Trimming removed 5 bases from V and 0 bases from J, with 11 bases in between. CDR1 is SQVTM and CDR2 is ANQGSEA in the germline V gene. The CDR3 is CSVIGGLSYNEQFF. The CDR3 DNA reads TGCAGCGTTATAGGCGGGCTCTCCTACAATGAGCAGTTCTTC.

This clone was picked up one time. The V gene is TRBV27, the J gene TRBJ1-2; maybe TRBD1 (5 bases). The CDR3 is made up of 13 amino acids. V was trimmed by 4 bases and J by 8 bases, leaving 14 bases between them. Germline V gene lookup returns CDR1 MNHEY and CDR2 SMNVEV (reference sequence). As DNA, the CDR3 is TGTGCCAGCAGTTCCCAGGGAAGGCGCGGCTACACCTTC. It codes for CASSSQGRRGYTF.

The chain is built from TRBV19 and TRBJ2-5, with D perhaps TRBD1 (6 bases). Trimming took off 5 bases at V and 3 bases at J, with 16 bases between the two ends. In germline, CDR1 is LNHDA, CDR2 SQIVND (reference sequence). The CDR3 sequence is 15 residues long. This CDR3 reads CASSFEKTGKETQYF. CDR3 sequence (DNA): TGTGCCAGTAGTTTCGAAAAGACAGGTAAAGAGACCCAGTACTTC.